This TCR beta chain was captured by sequencing in a study of cytomegalovirus exposure and HLA in healthy donors. This CDR3 contains 15 residues. Germline lookup yields CDR1 SGDLS and CDR2 YYNGEE. V lost 0 bases to trimming and J lost 6 bases; unmatched junction nucleotides: 5. About this clone: The antigen is unknown.

Donors came from a validation cohort of over a hundred subjects, distinct from the first 666-subject cohort. Study-wide results and limits: Reports showed the classifier diagnosing cytomegalovirus status with high specificity and sensitivity. Investigators reported more than 150 TCR beta chains as tied to cytomegalovirus.

Sequencing used immunoSEQ multiplex PCR; TCRdb keeps in-frame clones, though not all of them. Of fewer than 70,000 clones listed, roughly 90% are singletons. This chain uses TRBV9 with TRBJ2-2; TRBD1 matches 7 bases. The specimen sequenced was PBMCs. This sequence was found in a young man in good health and CMV-seronegative. CDR3 sequence reads: CASSVGEGGSGELFF. CDR3 sequence (DNA): TGTGCCAGCAGCGTAGGAGAAGGGGGCTCCGGGGAGCTGTTTTTT.